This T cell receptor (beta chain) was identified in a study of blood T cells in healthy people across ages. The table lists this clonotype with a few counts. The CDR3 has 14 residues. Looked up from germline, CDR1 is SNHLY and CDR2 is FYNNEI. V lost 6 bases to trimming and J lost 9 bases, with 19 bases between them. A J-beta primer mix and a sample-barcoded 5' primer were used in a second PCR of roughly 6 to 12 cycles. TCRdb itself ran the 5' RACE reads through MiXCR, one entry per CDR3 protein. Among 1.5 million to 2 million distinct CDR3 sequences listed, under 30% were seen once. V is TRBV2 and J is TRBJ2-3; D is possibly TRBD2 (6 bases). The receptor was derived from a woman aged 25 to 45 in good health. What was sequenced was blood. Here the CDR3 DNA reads TGTGCCAGCAGAGCCGGGACTCCCACGGGAACGCAGTATTTT. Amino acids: CASRAGTPTGTQYF.